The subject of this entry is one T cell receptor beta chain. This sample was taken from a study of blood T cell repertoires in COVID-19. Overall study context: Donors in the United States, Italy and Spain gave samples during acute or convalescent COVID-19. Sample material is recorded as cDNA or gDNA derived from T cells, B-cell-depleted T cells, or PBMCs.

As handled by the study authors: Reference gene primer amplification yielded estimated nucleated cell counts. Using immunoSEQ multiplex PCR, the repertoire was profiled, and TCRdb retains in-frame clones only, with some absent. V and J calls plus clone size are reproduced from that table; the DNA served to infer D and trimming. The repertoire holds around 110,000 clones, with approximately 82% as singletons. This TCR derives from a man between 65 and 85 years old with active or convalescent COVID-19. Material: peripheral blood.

CDR3 in DNA: TGTGCCAGCAGCCAAATTGACTTCGGCGAGCAGTACTTC. Encoded protein: CASSQIDFGEQYF. The J gene is TRBJ2-7, the V gene TRBV14; D uncertain. CDR3 length: 13 residues. Germline CDR1 is SGHDN and CDR2 is FVKESK. Trimming stripped 2 bases from V and 6 bases from J, with 11 bases between.